These T cell receptor beta chains were read from a single sample in a study of vaccination effects on CD4 cells after COVID-19. The repertoire was sequenced with immunoSEQ multiplex PCR; TCRdb's copy has only in-frame clones and lacks some. The sample includes tens of thousands of clones, around 66% seen only once; the top ten take about 7.7%. These receptors lack a known antigen. Source: CD4+ T cells from PBMCs cultured without peptide, taken after COVID-19 vaccination. Receptor source: a human donor who received a COVID-19 vaccine. The CDR3 runs from the conserved cysteine through the conserved F or W. Fields, in order: J gene, D gene, V gene, clone size, CDR3 protein, CDR3 DNA. D genes are given only for firm matches. Clone size is not always given. Where it is, it says once, few, many or a class for expanded clones.

j_gene: TRBJ2-7; d_gene: TRBD2; v_gene: TRBV11-3; abundance: once; CDR3aa: CASRRPGLAGVSSYEQYF; CDR3nt: TGTGCCAGCAGGAGACCGGGACTAGCGGGAGTATCGTCATACGAGCAGTACTTC
j_gene: TRBJ1-1; d_gene: NA; v_gene: TRBV20-1; abundance: NA; CDR3aa: CSASGQPNTEAFF; CDR3nt: TGCAGTGCTAGTGGACAGCCCAACACTGAAGCTTTCTTT
j_gene: TRBJ1-5; d_gene: NA; v_gene: TRBV19; abundance: few; CDR3aa: CASDGGGGYSNQPQHF; CDR3nt: TGTGCCAGCGACGGGGGCGGGGGATATAGCAATCAGCCCCAGCATTTT
j_gene: TRBJ2-5; d_gene: NA; v_gene: TRBV5-1; abundance: NA; CDR3aa: CASSFVGRNQETQYF; CDR3nt: TGCGCCAGCAGCTTTGTCGGGAGAAACCAAGAGACCCAGTACTTC
j_gene: TRBJ2-1; d_gene: TRBD2; v_gene: TRBV10-2; abundance: NA; CDR3aa: CASSWASGSYEQFF; CDR3nt: TGCGCCAGCAGTTGGGCTAGCGGGAGCTATGAGCAGTTCTTC
j_gene: TRBJ1-1; d_gene: TRBD1; v_gene: TRBV6-4; abundance: NA; CDR3aa: CASSQGQRNTEAFF; CDR3nt: TGTGCCAGCAGTCAGGGACAGAGGAACACTGAAGCTTTCTTT
j_gene: TRBJ2-3; d_gene: TRBD2; v_gene: TRBV29-1; abundance: NA; CDR3aa: CSVSLLGLAGGPDTQYF; CDR3nt: TGCAGCGTTTCGCTTCTCGGTCTAGCGGGAGGCCCAGATACGCAGTATTTT
j_gene: TRBJ2-7; d_gene: NA; v_gene: TRBV10-3; abundance: NA; CDR3aa: CAIGQETYEQYF; CDR3nt: TGTGCCATCGGGCAGGAGACCTACGAGCAGTACTTC
j_gene: TRBJ1-6; d_gene: NA; v_gene: TRBV2; abundance: NA; CDR3aa: CASSEEGRDNSPLHF; CDR3nt: TGTGCCAGCAGTGAGGAGGGGCGTGATAATTCACCCCTCCACTTT
j_gene: TRBJ1-3; d_gene: NA; v_gene: TRBV2; abundance: NA; CDR3aa: CASSGFRGAGNTIYF; CDR3nt: TGTGCCAGCAGTGGATTCCGGGGCGCTGGAAACACCATATATTTT
j_gene: TRBJ1-3; d_gene: NA; v_gene: TRBV3-1/TRBV3-2; abundance: NA; CDR3aa: CASSPSGGGFGRSGNTIYF; CDR3nt: TGTGCCAGCAGCCCCTCGGGTGGTGGTTTTGGCCGCTCTGGAAACACCATATATTTT
j_gene: TRBJ2-3; d_gene: TRBD2; v_gene: TRBV5-1; abundance: NA; CDR3aa: CASSPSSGGPSTDTQYF; CDR3nt: TGCGCCAGCAGCCCTTCTAGCGGGGGCCCTAGCACAGATACGCAGTATTTT
j_gene: TRBJ2-5; d_gene: NA; v_gene: TRBV11-2; abundance: NA; CDR3aa: CASSLVRGGQETQYF; CDR3nt: TGTGCCAGCAGCTTGGTTAGGGGGGGCCAAGAGACCCAGTACTTC
j_gene: TRBJ1-2; d_gene: NA; v_gene: TRBV25-1; abundance: NA; CDR3aa: CASSEGWTALNYGYTF; CDR3nt: TGTGCCAGCAGTGAGGGGTGGACAGCTCTTAACTATGGCTACACCTTC
j_gene: TRBJ1-6; d_gene: NA; v_gene: TRBV7-8; abundance: NA; CDR3aa: CASSLVGGVNNSPLHF; CDR3nt: TGTGCCAGCAGCTTAGTTGGGGGCGTAAATAATTCACCCCTCCACTTT
j_gene: TRBJ2-1; d_gene: NA; v_gene: TRBV13; abundance: NA; CDR3aa: CASSLGRTAYNEQFF; CDR3nt: TGTGCCAGCAGCTTAGGCCGGACGGCCTACAATGAGCAGTTCTTC
j_gene: TRBJ1-5; d_gene: TRBD1; v_gene: TRBV6-1; abundance: NA; CDR3aa: CASSERTGSNQPQHF; CDR3nt: TGTGCCAGCAGTGAAAGGACAGGGAGCAATCAGCCCCAGCATTTT
j_gene: TRBJ1-1; d_gene: NA; v_gene: TRBV18; abundance: NA; CDR3aa: CASSPAGVEAFF; CDR3nt: TGTGCCAGCTCACCGGCGGGGGTTGAAGCTTTCTTT
j_gene: TRBJ2-2; d_gene: NA; v_gene: TRBV5-1; abundance: NA; CDR3aa: CASSFNERDPGELFF; CDR3nt: TGCGCCAGCAGCTTTAACGAGAGGGACCCCGGGGAGCTGTTTTTT
j_gene: TRBJ2-7; d_gene: TRBD1; v_gene: TRBV4-1; abundance: NA; CDR3aa: CASSRDQGDLSIQYF; CDR3nt: TGCGCCAGCAGCCGCGACCAGGGGGATCTAAGTATTCAGTACTTC
j_gene: TRBJ2-3; d_gene: NA; v_gene: TRBV19; abundance: once; CDR3aa: CASSLPAGIRPDTQYF; CDR3nt: TGTGCCAGTAGTCTGCCGGCGGGAATTCGTCCAGATACGCAGTATTTT
j_gene: TRBJ2-3; d_gene: NA; v_gene: TRBV14; abundance: NA; CDR3aa: CASSQYTDTQYF; CDR3nt: TGTGCCAGCAGCCAATATACAGATACGCAGTATTTT
j_gene: TRBJ2-3; d_gene: TRBD2; v_gene: TRBV6-5; abundance: NA; CDR3aa: CASTSGLARTDTQYF; CDR3nt: TGTGCCAGCACTTCGGGACTAGCCCGCACAGATACGCAGTATTTT
j_gene: TRBJ1-5; d_gene: NA; v_gene: TRBV5-6; abundance: NA; CDR3aa: CASSLGGLGNQPQHF; CDR3nt: TGTGCCAGCAGCTTGGGGGGGCTGGGCAATCAGCCCCAGCATTTT
j_gene: TRBJ2-1; d_gene: NA; v_gene: TRBV5-1; abundance: few; CDR3aa: CASSPIGTSTYNEQFF; CDR3nt: TGCGCCAGCAGCCCGATAGGAACTAGCACCTACAATGAGCAGTTCTTC
j_gene: TRBJ2-1; d_gene: NA; v_gene: TRBV19; abundance: NA; CDR3aa: CASKDPGEKGNEQFF; CDR3nt: TGTGCCAGTAAAGACCCCGGGGAGAAGGGCAATGAGCAGTTCTTC
j_gene: TRBJ1-1; d_gene: NA; v_gene: TRBV29-1; abundance: NA; CDR3aa: CSASDPNGNTEAFF; CDR3nt: TGCAGCGCCTCGGACCCTAATGGGAACACTGAAGCTTTCTTT
j_gene: TRBJ2-2; d_gene: TRBD2; v_gene: TRBV2; abundance: few; CDR3aa: CASRGLAKAGELFF; CDR3nt: TGTGCCAGCAGGGGACTAGCGAAAGCCGGGGAGCTGTTTTTT
j_gene: TRBJ2-7; d_gene: TRBD1; v_gene: TRBV6-5; abundance: NA; CDR3aa: CAGSRDRGSHEQYF; CDR3nt: TGTGCCGGTTCCCGGGACAGGGGTTCCCACGAGCAGTACTTC
j_gene: TRBJ1-1; d_gene: NA; v_gene: TRBV19; abundance: NA; CDR3aa: CASTTGRGMNTEAFF; CDR3nt: TGTGCCAGTACGACCGGTCGGGGAATGAACACTGAAGCTTTCTTT
j_gene: TRBJ1-4; d_gene: TRBD1; v_gene: TRBV19; abundance: NA; CDR3aa: CATRGRGSGATNEKLFF; CDR3nt: TGTGCCACTCGTGGCAGGGGGTCAGGGGCAACTAATGAAAAACTGTTTTTT
j_gene: TRBJ1-2; d_gene: NA; v_gene: TRBV20-1; abundance: NA; CDR3aa: CSLQWGYGYTF; CDR3nt: TGCAGTCTACAGTGGGGTTATGGCTACACCTTC
j_gene: TRBJ2-7; d_gene: NA; v_gene: TRBV12-3/TRBV12-4; abundance: NA; CDR3aa: CASSFFVGDEQYF; CDR3nt: TGTGCCAGCAGTTTCTTTGTAGGAGACGAGCAGTACTTC
j_gene: TRBJ1-2; d_gene: NA; v_gene: TRBV10-3; abundance: NA; CDR3aa: CAISGTVNPNYGYTF; CDR3nt: TGTGCCATCTCCGGGACGGTAAATCCTAACTATGGCTACACCTTC
j_gene: TRBJ2-1; d_gene: NA; v_gene: TRBV18; abundance: NA; CDR3aa: CASSSNSANYNEQFF; CDR3nt: TGTGCCAGCTCATCAAACTCAGCTAACTACAATGAGCAGTTCTTC
j_gene: TRBJ1-2; d_gene: NA; v_gene: TRBV6-5; abundance: NA; CDR3aa: CASRWTSQHGYTF; CDR3nt: TGTGCCAGCAGATGGACATCTCAGCATGGCTACACCTTC
j_gene: TRBJ1-4; d_gene: TRBD1; v_gene: TRBV7-6; abundance: NA; CDR3aa: CASSLMTGRNEKLFF; CDR3nt: TGTGCCAGCAGCTTAATGACAGGGCGGAATGAAAAACTGTTTTTT
j_gene: TRBJ2-3; d_gene: NA; v_gene: TRBV27; abundance: few; CDR3aa: CASLPGHPTDTQYF; CDR3nt: TGTGCCAGCTTGCCCGGGCACCCCACAGATACGCAGTATTTT
j_gene: TRBJ1-3; d_gene: NA; v_gene: TRBV5-1; abundance: few; CDR3aa: CASSLDRSGGTIYF; CDR3nt: TGCGCCAGCAGCTTGGACAGGAGCGGTGGCACCATATATTTT
j_gene: TRBJ2-5; d_gene: NA; v_gene: TRBV15; abundance: NA; CDR3aa: CATSRVEETQYF; CDR3nt: TGTGCCACCAGCAGGGTGGAAGAGACCCAGTACTTC
j_gene: TRBJ2-2; d_gene: NA; v_gene: TRBV15; abundance: NA; CDR3aa: CATSRDRVGTGELFF; CDR3nt: TGTGCCACCAGCAGAGACAGGGTTGGCACCGGGGAGCTGTTTTTT